One T cell receptor (beta chain) is described in this entry. Its antigen remains unidentified. Reprocessing the 5' RACE reads, TCRdb reports a single entry for every CDR3 protein and omits DNA. The sample table sets out more than 250,000 distinct CDR3 sequences. The CDR3 is 14 residues long. Per germline, CDR1 LGHDT and CDR2 YNNKEL (reference sequence). The data are from a study of T cells expressing NK-cell markers. Findings and limits, study-wide: Leadership of the CD3+CD56-NKG2C+ fraction also belonged to these clonotypes in a handful of donors.

The material sequenced was blood T cells: a sorted CD56 or NKG2C T cell subset, CD4+ or CD8+ T cells, or bulk PBMC T cells (not recorded which). The chain recombines TRBV3-1 with TRBJ2-2; no DNA is available, so the TRBD1 call from TCRdb remains unchecked. The sequence was obtained from a man aged 18 to 30 in good health. This CDR3 reads CASSLFRAAGELFF.